This entry lists 12 T cell receptor beta chains sequenced from one sample in a study of T cell repertoires in cytomegalovirus infection. TCRdb analysed the reads with MiXCR anew, one entry per CDR3 protein. The data show around 180,000 distinct CDR3 sequences, roughly a fifth seen once. The specimen sequenced was PBMCs. The receptors here all came from a human donor in good health (CMV status not recorded). Some clones in this sample may be carry-over from other donors' samples.

This clonotype appeared a few times. This sequence joins TRBV5-1 and TRBJ1-1; weak D call: TRBD1 (5 bases). Germline CDR1 SGHRS, CDR2 YFSETQ. V lost 0 bases to trimming and J lost 9 bases, with 12 bases between them. The CDR3 is 13 residues long. The CDR3 loop is CASSLANGAQAFF. As DNA, the CDR3 is TGCGCCAGCAGCTTGGCCAACGGGGCCCAAGCTTTCTTT. The full variable domain, completed using reference TRBV5-1 and TRBJ1-1, is KAGVTQTPRYLIKTRGQQVTLSCSPISGHRSVSWYQQTPGQGLQFLFEYFSETQRNKGNFPGRFSGRQFSNSRSEMNVSTLELGDSALYLCASSLANGAQAFFGQGTRLTVV.

This clonotype was detected only a few times. The rearrangement links TRBV2 to TRBJ2-1, with D unresolved. Trimming cost V 1 base and J 0 bases, with 7 bases left between them. This CDR3 has 15 residues. Per germline, CDR1 SNHLY and CDR2 FYNNEI. In DNA form, the CDR3 reads TGTGCCAGCAGTGAAGTCGCGGACTCCTACAATGAGCAGTTCTTC. This gives the protein CASSEVADSYNEQFF.

In its sample, this clonotype was seen a few times. The V gene is TRBV19, the J gene TRBJ1-6; D not certain. The CDR3 is 15 amino acids. The V gene's germline CDR1 is LNHDA and CDR2 SQIVND (reference sequence). V lost 6 bases, J lost 4 bases, and 13 bases lay in between. CDR3 coding DNA: TGTGCCAGTAGAGACGACCAGGCGTATAATTCACCCCTCCACTTT. Residues: CASRDDQAYNSPLHF.

The chain combines TRBV5-1 with TRBJ2-1, with D uncertain. This CDR3 has 12 amino acids. V lost 4 bases, J lost 9 bases, and 11 bases lay in between. CDR1 and CDR2 (germline): SGHRS, YFSETQ. The CDR3 sequence: CASSPTLGEQFF. DNA for the CDR3: TGCGCCAGCAGCCCCACTCTGGGTGAGCAGTTCTTC.

The rearrangement joins TRBV4-1 to TRBJ2-7; D possibly corresponds to TRBD1 (6 bases). V was cut by 8 bases and J by 1 base, with 18 bases left in between. There are 15 residues in the CDR3. Per the germline V gene, CDR1 is MGHRA and CDR2 is YSYEKL. This chain's CDR3 is CASSPRDILSYEQYF. The CDR3, as DNA: TGCGCCAGCTCCCCACGGGACATACTTTCCTACGAGCAGTACTTC.

To note about this clonotype: Its ends do not fully match the called genes, so a read error is possible. The CDR3 loop reads CARSDEGTKGTNAGISSYNEQFF. CDR3 sequence (DNA): TGTGCCAGAAGTGATGAAGGGACTAAAGGTACGAATGCCGGAATAAGCTCCTACAATGAGCAGTTCTTC. This chain links TRBV2 with TRBJ2-1; TRBD2 aligns across 7 bases. The CDR3 spans 23 residues. The germline V gene encodes CDR1 SNHLY and CDR2 FYNNEI.

In the case of this clonotype: Without the conserved terminal phenylalanine or tryptophan, this CDR3 likely stems from a read error. This chain joins TRBV4-1 and TRBJ2-3, with 10 bases lining up with TRBD1. The CDR3 totals 16 residues. Germline V gene data show CDR1 as MGHRA and CDR2 as YSYEKL. V lost 3 bases to trimming and J lost 4 bases; unmatched junction nucleotides: 7. The CDR3 region is CASSHGQGGFPDTQYS. The DNA for the CDR3 is TGCGCCAGCAGCCATGGACAGGGGGGTTTTCCAGATACGCAGTATTCT.

This clonotype came up a few times. The V gene is TRBV20-1, the J gene TRBJ1-3, with 10 bases that match TRBD1. V was clipped by 6 bases and J by 1 base; unmatched bases: 15. The CDR3 loop spans 18 amino acids. CDR1 and CDR2 from the germline V gene are DFQATT and SNEGSKA (reference sequence). The CDR3 loop is CSADYLIRDRGSGNTIYF. For the CDR3, the DNA is TGCAGTGCCGACTATTTAATCCGGGACAGGGGATCTGGAAACACCATATATTTT.

The sample holds many counts of this clonotype. The rearrangement joins TRBV7-9 to TRBJ1-3; D perhaps matches TRBD1 (5 bases). Trimming removed 7 bases at V and 3 bases at J, with 10 bases between. From germline, CDR1 is SEHNR and CDR2 FQNEAQ (reference sequence). This CDR3 comprises 13 residues. This CDR3 reads CASTRTGGNTIYF. Here the CDR3 DNA reads TGTGCCAGCACCAGAACAGGTGGAAACACCATATATTTT.

This clonotype has just a few counts. The chain recombines TRBV7-9 with TRBJ2-2, with D unclear. Germline V CDR1 and CDR2: SEHNR, FQNEAQ (reference sequence). This CDR3 comprises 13 residues. Trimming removed 2 bases at V and 6 bases at J, with 7 bases between. The CDR3 loop reads CASSLTVAGELFF. Written as DNA, the CDR3 is TGTGCCAGCAGCTTAACAGTGGCCGGGGAGCTGTTTTTT.

The rearrangement links TRBV20-1 to TRBJ2-5; D might be TRBD1 or TRBD2, each matching 5 bases. CDR1 is DFQATT and CDR2 is SNEGSKA in the germline V gene (reference sequence). The CDR3 has 12 amino acids. V was clipped by 3 bases and J by 5 bases, with 10 bases between them. DNA for the CDR3: TGCAGTGCTAGTTTAGGGGAGGAGACCCAGTACTTC. It codes for CSASLGEETQYF.

This clonotype was found many times. The chain uses TRBV7-6 and TRBJ2-2; 9 nucleotides line up with TRBD1. The V segment lost 1 base and the J segment 6 bases; nucleotides outside the gene matches: 3. Germline CDR1 SGHVS, CDR2 FNYEAQ. This CDR3 has 15 amino acids. CDR3 nucleotides: TGTGCCAGCAGCTTAGGTGGGACAGGGCCCGGGGAGCTGTTTTTT. Translating gives CASSLGGTGPGELFF.